The entry below describes one T cell receptor (beta chain). No antigen is known for it. CDR3 length: 12 amino acids. CDR1 is SGHDT and CDR2 is YYEEEE in the germline V gene. Losses at the gene ends were 5 bases for V and 5 bases for J; bases not matched to a gene: 3. Assay: immunoSEQ multiplex PCR; the TCRdb copy retains only in-frame clones and omits some. The data show roughly 58,000 clones, about 88% seen once. This sample is drawn from a study of T cell responses to AZD1222 COVID-19 vaccine. Study results and caveats: The study reported that nearly half of spike-specific TCRs target unmutated variant regions. The donor cohort was predominantly white British with a female majority, and clonal diversity may have been underestimated. At 160-218 and 743-854, vaccine-associated CD4 TCRs were dominant, and they spanned spike. Repertoires were obtained only post-peak T cell response.

Sequenced here: peripheral blood, sampled 28 days after the second AZD1222 dose. The sequence came from an adult who received the AZD1222 COVID-19 vaccine. The chain recombines TRBV5-6 with TRBJ2-5; 7 nucleotides align to TRBD1. CDR3 region: CASRLQGETQYF. In DNA form, the CDR3 reads TGTGCCAGCAGGCTACAGGGGGAGACCCAGTACTTC.